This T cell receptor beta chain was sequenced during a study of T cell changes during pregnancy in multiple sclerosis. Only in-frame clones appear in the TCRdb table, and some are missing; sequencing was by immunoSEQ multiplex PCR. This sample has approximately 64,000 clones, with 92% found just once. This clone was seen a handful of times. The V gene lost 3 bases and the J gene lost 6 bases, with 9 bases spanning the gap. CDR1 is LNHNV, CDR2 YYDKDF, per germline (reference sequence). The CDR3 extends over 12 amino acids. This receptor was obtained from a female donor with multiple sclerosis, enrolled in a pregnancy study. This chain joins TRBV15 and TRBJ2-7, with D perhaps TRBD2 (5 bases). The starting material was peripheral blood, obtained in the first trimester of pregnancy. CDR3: CATSRGVGEQYF. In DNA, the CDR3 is TGTGCCACCAGCAGGGGAGTCGGCGAGCAGTACTTC. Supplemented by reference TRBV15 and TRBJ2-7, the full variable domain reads DAMVIQNPRYQVTQFGKPVTLSCSQTLNHNVMYWYQQKSSQAPKLLFHYYDKDFNNEADTPDNFQSRRPNTSFCFLDIRSPGLGDTAMYLCATSRGVGEQYFGPGTRLTVT.